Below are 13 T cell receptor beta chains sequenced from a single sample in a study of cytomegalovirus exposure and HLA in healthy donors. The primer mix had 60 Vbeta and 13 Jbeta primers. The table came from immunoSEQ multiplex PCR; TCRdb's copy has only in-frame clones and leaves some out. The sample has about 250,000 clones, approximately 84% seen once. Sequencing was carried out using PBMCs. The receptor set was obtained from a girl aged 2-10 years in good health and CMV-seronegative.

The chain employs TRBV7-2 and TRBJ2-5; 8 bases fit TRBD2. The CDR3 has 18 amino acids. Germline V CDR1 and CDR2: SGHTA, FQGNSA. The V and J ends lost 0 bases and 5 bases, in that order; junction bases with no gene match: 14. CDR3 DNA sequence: TGTGCCAGCAGCTTAGCTCAGCGGGGGTCCCGGGTCTATGAGACCCAGTACTTC. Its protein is CASSLAQRGSRVYETQYF.

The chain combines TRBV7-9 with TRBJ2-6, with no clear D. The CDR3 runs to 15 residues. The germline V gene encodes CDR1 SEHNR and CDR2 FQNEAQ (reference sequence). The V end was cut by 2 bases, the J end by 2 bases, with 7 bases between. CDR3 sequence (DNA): TGTGCCAGCAGCTTACCGTTTACTGGGGCCAACGTCCTGACTTTC. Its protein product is CASSLPFTGANVLTF.

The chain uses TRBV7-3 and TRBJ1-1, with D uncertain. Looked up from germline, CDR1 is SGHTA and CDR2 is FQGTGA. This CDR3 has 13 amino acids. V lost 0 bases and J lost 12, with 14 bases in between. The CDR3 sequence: CASSLTSTSETFF. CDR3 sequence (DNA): TGTGCCAGCAGCTTAACCTCTACGTCCGAAACTTTCTTT.

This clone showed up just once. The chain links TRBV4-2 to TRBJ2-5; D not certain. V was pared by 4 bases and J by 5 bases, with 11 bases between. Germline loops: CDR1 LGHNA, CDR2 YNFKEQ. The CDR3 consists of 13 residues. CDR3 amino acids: CASSPGSGETQYF. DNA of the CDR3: TGTGCCAGCAGCCCCGGATCCGGGGAGACCCAGTACTTC.

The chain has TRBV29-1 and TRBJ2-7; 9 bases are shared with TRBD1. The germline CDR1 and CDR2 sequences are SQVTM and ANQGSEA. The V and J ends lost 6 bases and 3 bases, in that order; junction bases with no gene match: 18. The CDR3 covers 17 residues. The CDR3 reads CSVGSRVWTGEYYEQYF. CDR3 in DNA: TGCAGCGTGGGATCTAGGGTTTGGACAGGGGAGTACTACGAGCAGTACTTC.

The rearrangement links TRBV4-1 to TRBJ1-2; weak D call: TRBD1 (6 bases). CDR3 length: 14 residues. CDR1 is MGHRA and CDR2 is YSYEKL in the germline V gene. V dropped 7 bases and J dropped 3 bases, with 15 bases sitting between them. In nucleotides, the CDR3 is TGCGCCAGCACCATACCGGGACACGACTATGGCTACACCTTC. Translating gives CASTIPGHDYGYTF.

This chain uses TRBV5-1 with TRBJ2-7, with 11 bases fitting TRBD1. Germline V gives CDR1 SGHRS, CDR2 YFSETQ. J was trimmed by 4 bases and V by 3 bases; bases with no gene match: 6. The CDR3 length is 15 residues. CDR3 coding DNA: TGCGCCAGCAGCTGGAGGACAGGGGGCGGGTACGAGCAGTACTTC. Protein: CASSWRTGGGYEQYF.

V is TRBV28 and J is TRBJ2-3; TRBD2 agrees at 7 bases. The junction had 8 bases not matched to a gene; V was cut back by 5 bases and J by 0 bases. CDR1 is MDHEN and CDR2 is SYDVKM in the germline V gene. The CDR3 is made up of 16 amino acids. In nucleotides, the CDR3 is TGTGCCAGCAGTGAGCGGGATTTCTCTAGCACAGATACGCAGTATTTT. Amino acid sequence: CASSERDFSSTDTQYF.

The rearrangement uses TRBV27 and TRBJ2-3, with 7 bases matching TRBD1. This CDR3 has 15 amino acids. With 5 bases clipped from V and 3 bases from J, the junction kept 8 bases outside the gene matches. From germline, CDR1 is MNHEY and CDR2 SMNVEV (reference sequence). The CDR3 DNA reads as TGTGCCAGCAGTCTAAGGGGGCGTCTGACAGATACGCAGTATTTT. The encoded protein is CASSLRGRLTDTQYF.

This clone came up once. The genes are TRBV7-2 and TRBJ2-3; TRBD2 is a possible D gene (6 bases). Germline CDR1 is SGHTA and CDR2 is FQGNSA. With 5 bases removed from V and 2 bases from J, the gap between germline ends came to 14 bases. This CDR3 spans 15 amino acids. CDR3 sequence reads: CASSVRDSPTDTQYF. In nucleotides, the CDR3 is TGTGCCAGCAGCGTAAGGGACTCCCCCACAGATACGCAGTATTTT.

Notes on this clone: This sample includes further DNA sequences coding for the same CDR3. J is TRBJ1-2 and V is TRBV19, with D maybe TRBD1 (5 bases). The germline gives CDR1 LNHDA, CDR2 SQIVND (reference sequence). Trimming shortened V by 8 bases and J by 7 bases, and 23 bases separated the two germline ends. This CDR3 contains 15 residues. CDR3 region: CASSVFGTGGGGYTF. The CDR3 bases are TGTGCCAGTTCCGTTTTTGGGACGGGGGGAGGTGGCTACACCTTC.

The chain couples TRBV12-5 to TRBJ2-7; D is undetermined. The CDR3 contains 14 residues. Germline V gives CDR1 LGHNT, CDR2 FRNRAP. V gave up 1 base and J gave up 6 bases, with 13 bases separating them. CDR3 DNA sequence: TGTGCTAGTGGTTTGGAGATAAGCGTGGGCGAGCAGTACTTC. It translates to CASGLEISVGEQYF.

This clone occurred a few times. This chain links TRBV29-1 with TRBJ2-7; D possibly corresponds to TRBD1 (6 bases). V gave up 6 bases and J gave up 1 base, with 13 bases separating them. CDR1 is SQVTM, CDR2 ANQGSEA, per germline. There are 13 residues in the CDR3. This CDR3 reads CSVRTGQSYEQYF. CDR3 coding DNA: TGCAGCGTCCGCACAGGGCAATCCTACGAGCAGTACTTC.